The 17 T cell receptor beta chains listed next were all sequenced from one sample in a study of cytomegalovirus exposure and HLA in healthy donors. PCR was performed using 60 Vbeta and 13 Jbeta primers. TCRdb's table, derived via immunoSEQ multiplex PCR, lists solely in-frame clones and lacks some. This sample carries tens of thousands of clones, over 55% of them seen once, and the ten largest clones take around 6%. The sequenced sample was PBMCs. The receptors stem from a man aged 30 to 39 in good health and CMV-seropositive.

Remarks on this clone: Other DNA variants within this sample encode the same CDR3. This chain joins TRBV2 and TRBJ2-3, with a tentative D call TRBD1 (6 bases). The CDR3 loop spans 13 amino acids. V lost 7 bases to trimming and J lost 2 bases, with 10 bases between them. Germline V lookup: CDR1 SNHLY, CDR2 FYNNEI. The DNA of the CDR3 is TGTGCCAGCACGGGGACAATCACAGATACGCAGTATTTT. Translated: CASTGTITDTQYF. Full variable domain (remainder filled in from reference TRBV2 and TRBJ2-3): EPEVTQTPSHQVTQMGQEVILRCVPISNHLYFYWYRQILGQKVEFLVSFYNNEISEKSEIFDDQFSVERPDGSNFTLKIRSTKLEDSAMYFCASTGTITDTQYFGPGTRLTVL.

The chain has TRBV7-8 and TRBJ2-7; 10 bases agree with TRBD2. The CDR3 covers 17 residues. Trimming took 1 base from V and 2 from J; bases not matched to a gene: 8. Germline lookup yields CDR1 SGHVS and CDR2 FQNEAQ. The CDR3 protein is CASSLVSSGRAAYEQYF. The DNA of the CDR3 is TGTGCCAGCAGCTTAGTATCCAGCGGGAGGGCAGCCTACGAGCAGTACTTC.

V usage is TRBV4-3 and J usage is TRBJ1-1; D is possibly TRBD1 (6 bases). Germline-derived CDR1 and CDR2 are LGHNA and YSLEER. The CDR3 is 15 amino acids. Deletions cut 0 bases from V and 12 bases from J, with 20 bases between. This CDR3 reads CASSQDHRAGVVSFF. The CDR3 coding sequence is TGCGCCAGCAGCCAAGATCACAGGGCCGGGGTCGTGTCTTTCTTT.

The J gene is TRBJ2-7, the V gene TRBV7-8; TRBD1 might be the D (6 bases). The CDR3 has 15 residues. CDR1 SGHVS and CDR2 FQNEAQ come from the germline V gene. Trimming took off 5 bases at V and 1 base at J, with 15 bases between the two ends. This chain's CDR3 is CASSETGTHSYEQYF. Here the CDR3 DNA reads TGTGCCAGCAGCGAGACCGGGACACATTCCTACGAGCAGTACTTC.

This chain joins TRBV5-1 and TRBJ2-3; the match to TRBD2 covers 15 bases. The CDR3 covers 16 residues. The ends lost 3 bases at V and 7 bases at J; junction bases unmatched: 6. Per the germline V gene, CDR1 is SGHRS and CDR2 is YFSETQ. This CDR3 reads CASSWTSGGASNTQYF. In nucleotides, the CDR3 is TGCGCCAGCAGCTGGACTAGCGGGGGGGCATCGAATACGCAGTATTTT.

The chain carries TRBV2 and TRBJ2-3, with 11 bases fitting TRBD2. Germline assignment: CDR1 SNHLY and CDR2 FYNNEI. The V gene end was trimmed by 6 bases and the J gene end by 4 bases; junction bases not matched to a gene: 6. This CDR3 is built from 15 residues. This chain's CDR3 is CASRQLAGEADTQYF. The CDR3 coding sequence is TGTGCCAGCAGGCAACTAGCGGGGGAGGCAGATACGCAGTATTTT.

This clone was seen only a few times. The chain links TRBV2 to TRBJ2-6; D is possibly TRBD1 (6 bases). The V end lost 2 bases, the J end lost 2 bases, and 10 bases lay between the germline ends. Per germline, CDR1 SNHLY and CDR2 FYNNEI. The CDR3 has 16 residues. The CDR3 region has the DNA TGTGCCAGCAGTGAACGCAGGGGTCCTGGGGCCAACGTCCTGACTTTC. Translated: CASSERRGPGANVLTF.

The chain has TRBV5-1 and TRBJ1-6, with D possibly TRBD1 on 6 matching bases. Germline V gives CDR1 SGHRS, CDR2 YFSETQ. V shed 0 bases and J shed 0 bases, with 13 bases lying between them. This CDR3 spans 18 amino acids. This CDR3 reads CASSLDVGGLSYNSPLHF. CDR3 sequence (DNA): TGCGCCAGCAGCTTGGACGTTGGGGGCCTCTCCTATAATTCACCCCTCCACTTT. Supplemented by reference TRBV5-1 and TRBJ1-6, the full variable domain reads KAGVTQTPRYLIKTRGQQVTLSCSPISGHRSVSWYQQTPGQGLQFLFEYFSETQRNKGNFPGRFSGRQFSNSRSEMNVSTLELGDSALYLCASSLDVGGLSYNSPLHFGNGTRLTVT.

This chain connects TRBV7-2 to TRBJ2-1; D uncertain. The CDR3 consists of 15 residues. Germline values: CDR1 SGHTA, CDR2 FQGNSA. Trimming stripped 1 base from V and 3 bases from J, with 10 bases between. The CDR3 reads CASSLDWSFYNEQFF. Here the CDR3 DNA reads TGTGCCAGCAGCTTAGATTGGAGTTTCTACAATGAGCAGTTCTTC.

This clone was seen a single time. The V call is TRBV7-3, the J call TRBJ2-2; D possibly corresponds to TRBD1 (5 bases). V lost 5 bases and J 7 bases, leaving 11 bases between the germline ends. Germline V gene data show CDR1 as SGHTA and CDR2 as FQGTGA. CDR3 length equals 13 residues. For the CDR3, the DNA is TGTGCCAGCAGCCAAGGGGTGGGCGGGGAGCTGTTTTTT. Translating it yields CASSQGVGGELFF.

The rearrangement joins TRBV5-1 to TRBJ1-2; D is unresolved. Per germline, CDR1 SGHRS and CDR2 YFSETQ. The V end lost 0 bases, the J end lost 7 bases, and 10 bases lay between the germline ends. This CDR3 is 13 amino acids long. The CDR3 loop is CASSLAGRSGYTF. In DNA, the CDR3 is TGCGCCAGCAGCTTGGCAGGCCGAAGTGGCTACACCTTC.

V is TRBV9 and J is TRBJ2-3, with 9 bases matching TRBD2. CDR1 is SGDLS and CDR2 is YYNGEE in the germline V gene. J was trimmed by 5 bases and V by 0 bases; bases with no gene match: 16. The CDR3 length is 19 residues. This CDR3 is CASSVDMAVLAGLVDTQYF. Written as DNA, the CDR3 is TGTGCCAGCAGCGTAGACATGGCCGTACTAGCGGGTTTAGTAGATACGCAGTATTTT.

The V call is TRBV5-1, the J call TRBJ1-2; D is uncertain. This CDR3 has 13 residues. Germline CDR1 reads SGHRS; CDR2 reads YFSETQ. Trimming cost V 5 bases and J 8 bases, with 16 bases left between them. The CDR3 DNA is TGCGCCAGCAGTCTGGAGGCACCGTGGGGCTACACCTTC. Translation gives CASSLEAPWGYTF.

The CDR3 DNA is TGTGCCAGCTCGGGAGACACCACTGAAGCTTTCTTT. Protein sequence: CASSGDTTEAFF. J is TRBJ1-1 and V is TRBV18, with unresolved D. Trimming removed 6 bases at V and 4 bases at J, with 9 bases between. Germline values: CDR1 KGHSH, CDR2 LQKENI. The CDR3 consists of 12 residues.

J is TRBJ2-7 and V is TRBV28, with 14 bases identical to TRBD2. Germline values: CDR1 MDHEN, CDR2 SYDVKM. V lost 5 bases and J lost 8; bases outside the gene matches: 5. The CDR3 spans 14 residues. This chain's CDR3 is CASSPGTSGSQQYF. Written as DNA, the CDR3 is TGTGCCAGCAGTCCGGGGACTAGCGGGAGTCAGCAGTACTTC.

This clone showed up just a few times. This chain links TRBV28 with TRBJ2-5; D is ambiguous. Germline V gene sequence: CDR1 MDHEN, CDR2 SYDVKM. There are 17 residues in the CDR3. Trimming shortened V by 4 bases and J by 7 bases, and 25 bases separated the two germline ends. The CDR3 here is CASSSPFLGIVRRTQYF. In DNA, the CDR3 is TGTGCCAGCAGTTCCCCCTTTTTGGGCATAGTACGTCGGACCCAGTACTTC.

This chain joins TRBV27 and TRBJ1-2; D perhaps matches TRBD1 (5 bases). Per the germline V gene, CDR1 is MNHEY and CDR2 is SMNVEV (reference sequence). The V and J ends lost 4 bases and 2 bases respectively, with 14 bases between them. This CDR3 spans 15 amino acids. CDR3 in DNA: TGTGCCAGCAGTTCCCCACAGGAGGGGAACTATGGCTACACCTTC. This sequence encodes CASSSPQEGNYGYTF.